This T cell receptor (beta chain) was documented in a study of OX40 agonist ivuxolimab in advanced cancers. Turning to the study itself: Partial responses were achieved by three patients, of whom one had hepatocellular carcinoma and two had cutaneous melanoma. General observations from the study: The mean number of expanded clones was higher in CD8+ T cells than in CD4+.

Of note for this clone: The antigen is unknown.

The V gene lost 5 bases and the J gene lost 2 bases, with 2 bases spanning the gap. This CDR3 spans 11 amino acids. Germline V gene sequence: CDR1 SNHLY, CDR2 FYNNEI. Cycle 7 day 1, cycle 4 day 1, and baseline were the timepoints at which blood was sampled. Assay used: immunoSEQ multiplex PCR; TCRdb lists only in-frame clones, some missing. Here the sample spans roughly 70,000 clones, 85% to 90% being singletons. The source is an adult with an advanced solid tumor such as melanoma, head and neck, liver or kidney cancer. J is TRBJ2-3 and V is TRBV2, with no clear D. The source was CD4+ or CD8+ T cells sorted from blood, collected in a trial of the OX40 agonist ivuxolimab. The CDR3 here is CASSLTDTQYF. The CDR3 nucleotides are TGTGCCAGCAGTCTCACAGATACGCAGTATTTT. Drawing the rest from reference TRBV2 and TRBJ2-3, the complete variable domain is EPEVTQTPSHQVTQMGQEVILRCVPISNHLYFYWYRQILGQKVEFLVSFYNNEISEKSEIFDDQFSVERPDGSNFTLKIRSTKLEDSAMYFCASSLTDTQYFGPGTRLTVL.